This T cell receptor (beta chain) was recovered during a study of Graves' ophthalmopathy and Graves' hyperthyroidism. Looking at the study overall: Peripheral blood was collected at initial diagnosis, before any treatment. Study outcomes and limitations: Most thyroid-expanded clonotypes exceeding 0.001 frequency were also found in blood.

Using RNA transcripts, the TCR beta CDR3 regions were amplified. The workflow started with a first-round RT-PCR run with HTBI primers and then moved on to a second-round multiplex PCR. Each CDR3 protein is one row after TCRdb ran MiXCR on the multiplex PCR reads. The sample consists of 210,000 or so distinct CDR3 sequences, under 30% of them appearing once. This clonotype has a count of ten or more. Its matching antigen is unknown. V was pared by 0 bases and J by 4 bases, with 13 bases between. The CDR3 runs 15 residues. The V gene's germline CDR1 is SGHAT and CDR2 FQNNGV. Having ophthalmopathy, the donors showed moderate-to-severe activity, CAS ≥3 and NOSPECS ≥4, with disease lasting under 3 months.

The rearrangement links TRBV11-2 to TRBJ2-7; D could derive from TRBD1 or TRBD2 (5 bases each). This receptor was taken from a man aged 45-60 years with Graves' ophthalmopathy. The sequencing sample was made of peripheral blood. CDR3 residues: CASSLDGAREYEQYF. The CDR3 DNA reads TGTGCCAGCAGCTTAGACGGGGCAAGGGAGTACGAGCAGTACTTC.